This entry is about one TCR beta chain. Germline V gives CDR1 MNHEY, CDR2 SMNVEV (reference sequence). The V and J ends lost 0 bases and 4 bases, in that order; junction bases with no gene match: 5. The CDR3 covers 15 residues. The data were produced by immunoSEQ multiplex PCR, yet TCRdb's version contains in-frame clones alone and is incomplete. The repertoire holds 150,000 to 180,000 clones, with 65% to 90% as singletons. This entry is derived from a study of blood T cell repertoires in COVID-19. Whole-study context: Researchers got acute and convalescent COVID-19 samples from the United States, Italy and Spain.

The sequencing sample was made of peripheral blood. The sequence derives from a woman aged 55-75 years with COVID-19, enrolled during active disease. The chain joins TRBV27 to TRBJ2-5; 7 positions match TRBD2. The CDR3 coding sequence is TGTGCCAGCAGTTTATCGGGCGGGAGCGGAGAGACCCAGTACTTC. Amino acids: CASSLSGGSGETQYF.